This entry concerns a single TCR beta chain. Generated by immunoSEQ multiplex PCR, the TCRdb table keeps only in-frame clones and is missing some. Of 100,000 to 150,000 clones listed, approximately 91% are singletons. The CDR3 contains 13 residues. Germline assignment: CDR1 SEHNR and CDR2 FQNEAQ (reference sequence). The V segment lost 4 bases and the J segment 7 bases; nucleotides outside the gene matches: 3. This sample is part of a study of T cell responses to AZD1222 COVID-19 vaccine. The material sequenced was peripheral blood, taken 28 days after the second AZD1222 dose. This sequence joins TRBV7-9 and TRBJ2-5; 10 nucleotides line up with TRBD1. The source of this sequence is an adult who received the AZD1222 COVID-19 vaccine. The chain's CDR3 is CASSSGQGSTQYF. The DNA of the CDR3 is TGTGCCAGCAGCTCGGGACAGGGGTCGACCCAGTACTTC.